One and the same sample provided the 4 T cell receptor beta chains below, sequenced in a study of T cell responses to AZD1222 COVID-19 vaccine. The protocol was immunoSEQ multiplex PCR, while the TCRdb copy is restricted to in-frame clones and leaves out a portion. The sample includes some 250,000 clones, 94% of them seen just once. The source material was peripheral blood, sampled 28 days after the second AZD1222 dose. These TCRs come from an adult who received the AZD1222 COVID-19 vaccine.

V usage is TRBV7-2 and J usage is TRBJ2-7, with 7 positions matching TRBD1. V was clipped by 5 bases and J by 2 bases; unmatched bases: 9. Germline V lookup: CDR1 SGHTA, CDR2 FQGNSA. There are 15 residues in the CDR3. CDR3 sequence reads: CASSPPPGGPYEQYF. The CDR3 region has the DNA TGTGCCAGCAGCCCCCCCCCAGGGGGACCCTACGAGCAGTACTTC.

V usage is TRBV7-9 and J usage is TRBJ1-1; 8 bases are shared with TRBD1. Germline assignment: CDR1 SEHNR and CDR2 FQNEAQ (reference sequence). The V gene end was trimmed by 5 bases and the J gene end by 1 base; junction bases not matched to a gene: 6. The CDR3 loop spans 15 amino acids. CDR3 protein: CASSRPTGANTEAFF. Written as DNA, the CDR3 is TGTGCCAGCAGCCGCCCGACAGGGGCGAACACTGAAGCTTTCTTT.

J is TRBJ1-5 and V is TRBV6-5; unclear D gene. The CDR3 is 13 residues long. Trimming left V 6 bases short and J 0 bases short, with 6 bases between. CDR1 MNHEY and CDR2 SVGAGI come from the germline V gene. The CDR3 DNA reads as TGTGCCAGCAGACAATATAGCAATCAGCCCCAGCATTTT. This codes for CASRQYSNQPQHF.

The V gene is TRBV28, the J gene TRBJ1-2; D unresolved. Per germline, CDR1 MDHEN and CDR2 SYDVKM. The CDR3 spans 11 residues. Between the trimmed V and J ends, which lost 8 bases and 2 bases, there was a span of 6 bases. As DNA, the CDR3 is TGTGCCAGCTCCGTGAACTATGGCTACACCTTC. Translating gives CASSVNYGYTF.